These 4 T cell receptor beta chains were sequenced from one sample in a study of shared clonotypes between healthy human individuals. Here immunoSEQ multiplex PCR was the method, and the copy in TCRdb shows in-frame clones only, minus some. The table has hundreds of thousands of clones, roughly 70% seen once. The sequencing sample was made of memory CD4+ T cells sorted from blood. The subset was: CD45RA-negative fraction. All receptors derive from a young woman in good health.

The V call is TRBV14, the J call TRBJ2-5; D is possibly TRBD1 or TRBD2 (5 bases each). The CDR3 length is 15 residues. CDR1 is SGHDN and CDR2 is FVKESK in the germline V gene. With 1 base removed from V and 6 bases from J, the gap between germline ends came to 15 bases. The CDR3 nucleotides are TGTGCCAGCAGCCAAGGGGGGACGGCCTTCCAGACCCAGTACTTC. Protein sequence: CASSQGGTAFQTQYF. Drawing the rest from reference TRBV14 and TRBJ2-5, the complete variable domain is EAGVTQFPSHSVIEKGQTVTLRCDPISGHDNLYWYRRVMGKEIKFLLHFVKESKQDESGMPNNRFLAERTGGTYSTLKVQPAELEDSGVYFCASSQGGTAFQTQYFGPGTRLLVL.

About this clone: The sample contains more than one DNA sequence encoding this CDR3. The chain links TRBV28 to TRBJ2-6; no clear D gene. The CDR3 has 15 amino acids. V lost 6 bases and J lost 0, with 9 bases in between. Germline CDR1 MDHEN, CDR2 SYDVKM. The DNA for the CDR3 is TGTGCCAGCAGCCGCTTGATCTCTGGGGCCAACGTCCTGACTTTC. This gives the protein CASSRLISGANVLTF. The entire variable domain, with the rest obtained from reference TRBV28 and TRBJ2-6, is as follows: DVKVTQSSRYLVKRTGEKVFLECVQDMDHENMFWYRQDPGLGLRLIYFSYDVKMKEKGDIPEGYSVSREKKERFSLILESASTNQTSMYLCASSRLISGANVLTFGAGSRLTVL.

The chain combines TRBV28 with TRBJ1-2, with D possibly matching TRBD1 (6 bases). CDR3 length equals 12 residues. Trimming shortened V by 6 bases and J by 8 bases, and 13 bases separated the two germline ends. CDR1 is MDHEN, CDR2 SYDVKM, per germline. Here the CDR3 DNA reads TGTGCCAGCAGGACAGGTTCGGGGGGCTACACCTTC. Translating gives CASRTGSGGYTF.

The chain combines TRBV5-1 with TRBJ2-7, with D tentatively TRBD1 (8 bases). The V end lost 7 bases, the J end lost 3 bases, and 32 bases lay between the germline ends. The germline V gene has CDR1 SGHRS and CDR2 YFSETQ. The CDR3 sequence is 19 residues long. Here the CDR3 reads CASSLWTGTKAESFYEQYF. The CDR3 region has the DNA TGCGCCAGCTCCTTGTGGACAGGGACTAAAGCAGAGAGTTTCTACGAGCAGTACTTC.